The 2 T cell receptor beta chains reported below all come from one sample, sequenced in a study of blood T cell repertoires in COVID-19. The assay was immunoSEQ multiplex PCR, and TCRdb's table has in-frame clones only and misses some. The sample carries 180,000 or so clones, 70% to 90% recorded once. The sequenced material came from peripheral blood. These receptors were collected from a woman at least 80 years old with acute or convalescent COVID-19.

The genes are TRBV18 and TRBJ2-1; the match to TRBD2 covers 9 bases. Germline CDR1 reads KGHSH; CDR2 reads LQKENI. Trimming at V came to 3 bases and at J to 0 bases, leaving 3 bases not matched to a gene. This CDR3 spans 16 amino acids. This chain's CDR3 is CASSPPTSGSYNEQFF. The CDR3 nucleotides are TGTGCCAGCTCACCGCCGACTAGCGGCTCCTACAATGAGCAGTTCTTC.

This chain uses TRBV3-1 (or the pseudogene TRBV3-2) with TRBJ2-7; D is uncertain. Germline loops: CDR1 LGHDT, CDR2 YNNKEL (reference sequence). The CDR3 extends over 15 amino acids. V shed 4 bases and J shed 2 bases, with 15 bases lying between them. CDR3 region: CASSPQAFYPYEQYF. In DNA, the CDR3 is TGTGCCAGCAGCCCCCAGGCGTTCTATCCCTACGAGCAGTACTTC.